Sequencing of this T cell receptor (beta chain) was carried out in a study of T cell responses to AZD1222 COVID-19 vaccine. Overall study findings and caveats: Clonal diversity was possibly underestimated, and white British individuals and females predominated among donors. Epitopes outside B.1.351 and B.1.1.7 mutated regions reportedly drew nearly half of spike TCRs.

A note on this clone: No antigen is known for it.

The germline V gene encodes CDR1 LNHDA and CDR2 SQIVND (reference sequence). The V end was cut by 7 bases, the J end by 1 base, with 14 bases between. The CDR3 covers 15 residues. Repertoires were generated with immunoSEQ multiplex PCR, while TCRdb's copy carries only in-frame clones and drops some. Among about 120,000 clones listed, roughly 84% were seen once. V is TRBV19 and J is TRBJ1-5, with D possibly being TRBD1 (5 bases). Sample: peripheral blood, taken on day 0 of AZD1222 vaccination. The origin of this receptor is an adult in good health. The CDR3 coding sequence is TGTGCCAGTACCTCACCCAGGGTAAGCAATCAGCCCCAGCATTTT. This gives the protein CASTSPRVSNQPQHF.